A single sample gave rise to the 22 T cell receptor beta chains below, sequenced in a study of early T cells in non-severe SARS-CoV-2 infection. Via MiXCR, TCRdb re-called the 5' RACE reads, giving one row per CDR3 protein. The sample has 75,000 to 80,000 distinct CDR3 sequences, around 11% seen once. Sequencing used whole blood, obtained at baseline. Every receptor here comes from an adult who was a healthcare worker with PCR-confirmed SARS-CoV-2 infection or an uninfected control (not recorded which).

This clonotype turned up a few times. The chain has TRBV6-1 and TRBJ1-6; no clear D gene. Germline assignment: CDR1 MNHNS and CDR2 SASEGT. The CDR3 has 14 residues. The CDR3 reads CTTVGSSYNSPLHF. In DNA, the CDR3 is TGTACCACCGTCGGGAGCTCCTATAATTCACCCCTCCACTTT.

This chain uses TRBV5-1 with TRBJ1-1; the D is unclear. V lost 3 bases, J lost 4 bases, and 16 bases lay in between. The CDR3 extends over 15 amino acids. In germline, CDR1 is SGHRS, CDR2 YFSETQ. This CDR3 is CASSSDPTRITEAFF. The DNA for the CDR3 is TGCGCCAGCAGCTCCGACCCGACCAGGATCACTGAAGCTTTCTTT.

The chain couples TRBV11-2 to TRBJ2-2; no clear D. The CDR3 covers 14 residues. Trimming cost V 5 bases and J 0 bases, with 7 bases left between them. Germline V gives CDR1 SGHAT, CDR2 FQNNGV. CDR3 nucleotide sequence: TGTGCCAGCAGCGAAGGACCGAACACCGGGGAGCTGTTTTTT. Translating it yields CASSEGPNTGELFF.

The gene calls are TRBV12-3 or TRBV12-4 and TRBJ2-5, with D tentatively TRBD1 (6 bases). The CDR3 length is 14 residues. The germline V and J ends were trimmed by 5 bases and 4 bases, with 14 bases remaining between them. This CDR3 is CASSQGRASETQYF. Written as DNA, the CDR3 is TGTGCCAGCAGTCAGGGGCGAGCCTCAGAGACCCAGTACTTC.

There are many counts of this clonotype. V gene TRBV19 combines with J gene TRBJ2-1; D unclear. CDR1 LNHDA and CDR2 SQIVND come from the germline V gene (reference sequence). This CDR3 is 16 amino acids long. V lost 1 base and J lost 2, with 12 bases in between. DNA of the CDR3: TGTGCCAGTAGTATAGGGGAAATTGGAGCCTACAATGAGCAGTTCTTC. This sequence encodes CASSIGEIGAYNEQFF.

This rearrangement joins TRBV2 to TRBJ1-2; D is ambiguous. Germline V lookup: CDR1 SNHLY, CDR2 FYNNEI. V lost 5 bases, J lost 5 bases, and 18 bases lay in between. The CDR3 has 15 residues. In DNA, the CDR3 is TGTGCCAGCAGTTTTAGACTGACCCTGCAATATGGCTACACCTTC. Translating gives CASSFRLTLQYGYTF.

This clonotype was recorded a few times. The rearrangement joins TRBV12-3 or TRBV12-4 to TRBJ2-1; tentatively, D is TRBD1 or TRBD2 (6 bases each). The CDR3 covers 15 residues. Trimming left V 4 bases short and J 1 base short, with 11 bases between. Here the CDR3 DNA reads TGTGCCAGCAGTTGGGGGCTAGCGTCCTACAATGAGCAGTTCTTC. This codes for CASSWGLASYNEQFF.

The rearrangement uses TRBV7-4 and TRBJ1-3; no clear D. This CDR3 is 15 amino acids long. The germline gives CDR1 SGHVT, CDR2 SQSDAQ. The ends were cut back, 1 base at V and 0 bases at J, with 7 bases in the middle. This CDR3 is CASSLVISSGNTIYF. For the CDR3, the DNA is TGTGCCAGCAGCTTAGTTATTTCCTCTGGAAACACCATATATTTT.

This clonotype was recorded many times. The DNA of the CDR3 is TGTGCCAGCAGTGTTGCGGGGGGCGGTGATACGCAGTATTTT. It translates to CASSVAGGGDTQYF. V usage is TRBV6-4 and J usage is TRBJ2-3; 8 nucleotides line up with TRBD2. Germline V gene data show CDR1 as MRHNA and CDR2 as SNTAGT. This CDR3 has 14 residues. Losses at the gene ends were 4 bases for V and 6 bases for J; bases not matched to a gene: 6.

This clonotype was seen ten or more times. The J gene is TRBJ2-7, the V gene TRBV18; the D gene is possibly TRBD1 (6 bases). V lost 4 bases and J 3 bases, leaving 19 bases between the germline ends. Germline assignment: CDR1 KGHSH and CDR2 LQKENI. This CDR3 contains 16 residues. CDR3 nucleotide sequence: TGTGCCAGCTCACGGGGACCGACAGGAGAGTACTACGAGCAGTACTTC. This codes for CASSRGPTGEYYEQYF.

This clonotype occurred a few times. The genes are TRBV7-9 and TRBJ1-6; D is ambiguous. CDR1 is SEHNR and CDR2 is FQNEAQ in the germline V gene (reference sequence). Deletions cut 6 bases from V and 6 bases from J, with 15 bases between. This CDR3 has 15 amino acids. Written as DNA, the CDR3 is TGTGCCAGCAGTAGCCAAGGACCGTCTAATTCACCCCTCCACTTT. Amino acid sequence: CASSSQGPSNSPLHF.

The CDR3 DNA follows: TGTGCCAGCACCCTAACCGACAGGGGAGGGTTTCAGCCCCAGCATTTT. As protein: CASTLTDRGGFQPQHF. The chain combines TRBV6-1 with TRBJ1-5, with 8 nucleotides matching TRBD1. The CDR3 covers 16 residues. CDR1 and CDR2 (germline): MNHNS, SASEGT. The junction had 14 bases not matched to a gene; V was cut back by 7 bases and J by 6 bases.

The rearrangement joins TRBV7-8 to TRBJ2-1; D gene unclear. The CDR3 runs 17 residues. V was shortened by 5 bases and J by 0 bases, with 17 bases between the two germline ends. Looked up from germline, CDR1 is SGHVS and CDR2 is FQNEAQ. In nucleotides, the CDR3 is TGTGCCAGCAGCCCGCCTCCTATTACCAGCTCCTACAATGAGCAGTTCTTC. The encoded protein is CASSPPPITSSYNEQFF. The whole variable domain, remainder taken from reference TRBV7-8 and TRBJ2-1, is GAGVSQSPRYKVAKRGQDVALRCDPISGHVSLFWYQQALGQGPEFLTYFQNEAQLDKSGLPSDRFFAERPEGSVSTLKIQRTQQEDSAVYLCASSPPPITSSYNEQFFGPGTRLTVL.

The table lists this clonotype with many counts. The chain is built from TRBV3-1 and TRBJ2-7, with no clear D. The CDR3 contains 12 residues. Looked up from germline, CDR1 is LGHDT and CDR2 is YNNKEL (reference sequence). V gave up 2 bases and J gave up 4 bases, with 6 bases separating them. The CDR3 reads CASSQLFYEQYF. As DNA, the CDR3 is TGTGCCAGCAGCCAATTATTTTACGAGCAGTACTTC.

This clonotype showed up many times. The V gene is TRBV5-1, the J gene TRBJ2-1; perhaps TRBD1 as D (6 bases). Germline assignment: CDR1 SGHRS and CDR2 YFSETQ. Trimming took off 2 bases at V and 6 bases at J, with 9 bases between the two ends. The CDR3 extends over 13 amino acids. CDR3 nucleotides: TGCGCCAGCAGCTTCAGGGGCTCCAATGAGCAGTTCTTC. This codes for CASSFRGSNEQFF.

This clonotype was recorded at least ten times. The J gene is TRBJ1-1, the V gene TRBV29-1; D unclear. The V gene lost 6 bases and the J gene lost 7 bases, with 9 bases spanning the gap. The CDR3 loop spans 10 amino acids. Germline-derived CDR1 and CDR2 are SQVTM and ANQGSEA. CDR3 DNA sequence: TGCAGCGTATCAGTCATTGAAGCTTTCTTT. This codes for CSVSVIEAFF. Filled out from reference TRBV29-1 and TRBJ1-1, the complete variable domain reads SAVISQKPSRDICQRGTSLTIQCQVDSQVTMMFWYRQQPGQSLTLIATANQGSEATYESGFVIDKFPISRPNLTFSTLTVSNMSPEDSSIYLCSVSVIEAFFGQGTRLTVV.

This clonotype was detected many times. The genes are TRBV14 and TRBJ2-7; 9 bases match TRBD2. Germline V gives CDR1 SGHDN, CDR2 FVKESK. After removal of 4 bases from V and 3 bases from J, the junction contained 10 bases not matched to a gene. CDR3 length equals 16 residues. The CDR3 DNA reads TGTGCCAGCAGCCGACCCGGGACTAGCCGAGTCTACGAGCAGTACTTC. Its protein is CASSRPGTSRVYEQYF.

The rearrangement links TRBV28 to TRBJ1-6; D is perhaps TRBD1 (5 bases). The CDR3 loop spans 14 amino acids. Germline V lookup: CDR1 MDHEN, CDR2 SYDVKM. The V and J ends lost 6 bases and 9 bases respectively, with 15 bases between them. CDR3 sequence: CASSEGTEVSPLHF. The CDR3, as DNA: TGTGCCAGCAGCGAAGGGACCGAGGTTTCACCCCTCCACTTT.

The chain is built from TRBV6-5 and TRBJ2-6; the match to TRBD2 covers 9 bases. The CDR3 consists of 17 residues. After removal of 1 base from V and 0 bases from J, the junction contained 1 base not matched to a gene. Germline CDR1 MNHEY, CDR2 SVGAGI. For the CDR3, the DNA is TGTGCCAGCAGTTACTTTAGCGGGGGCTCTGGGGCCAACGTCCTGACTTTC. Translating it yields CASSYFSGGSGANVLTF.

This clonotype was observed a few times. The genes are TRBV29-1 and TRBJ2-2, with TRBD1 matching over 8 bases. The V segment lost 3 bases and the J segment 8 bases; nucleotides outside the gene matches: 2. This CDR3 contains 12 residues. Germline CDR1 is SQVTM and CDR2 is ANQGSEA. The CDR3 nucleotides are TGCAGCGTTGACAGGGGGCCTGGGGAGCTGTTTTTT. This codes for CSVDRGPGELFF.

V usage is TRBV6-4 and J usage is TRBJ2-1, with no clear D. This CDR3 region has 13 residues. CDR1 and CDR2 from the germline V gene are MRHNA and SNTAGT. V was cut by 0 bases and J by 9 bases, with 9 bases left in between. CDR3 DNA sequence: TGTGCCAGCAGTGACTCGGGGATGGGTGAGCAGTTCTTC. Its protein product is CASSDSGMGEQFF.

There are a few counts of this clonotype. This chain links TRBV28 with TRBJ1-3; TRBD1 might be the D (5 bases). Trimming took 5 bases from V and 4 from J, leaving 15 bases between them. Germline-derived CDR1 and CDR2 are MDHEN and SYDVKM. This CDR3 contains 15 residues. The CDR3 DNA reads as TGTGCCAGCAGTGGGATACAGGTTGCCGGAAACACCATATATTTT. Its protein product is CASSGIQVAGNTIYF.